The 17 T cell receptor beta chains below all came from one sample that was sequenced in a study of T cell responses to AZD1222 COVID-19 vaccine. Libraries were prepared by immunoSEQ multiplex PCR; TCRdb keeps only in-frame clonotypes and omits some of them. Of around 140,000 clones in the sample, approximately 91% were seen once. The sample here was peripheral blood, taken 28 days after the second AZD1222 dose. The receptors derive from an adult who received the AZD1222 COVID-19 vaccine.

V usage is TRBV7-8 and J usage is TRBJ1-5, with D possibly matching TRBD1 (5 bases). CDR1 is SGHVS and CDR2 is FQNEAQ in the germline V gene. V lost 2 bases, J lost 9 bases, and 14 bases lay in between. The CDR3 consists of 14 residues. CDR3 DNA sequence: TGTGCCAGCAGCTTACGGCAGGGTGATCTGCCCCAGCATTTT. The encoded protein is CASSLRQGDLPQHF. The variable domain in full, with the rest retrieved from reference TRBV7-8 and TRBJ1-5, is GAGVSQSPRYKVAKRGQDVALRCDPISGHVSLFWYQQALGQGPEFLTYFQNEAQLDKSGLPSDRFFAERPEGSVSTLKIQRTQQEDSAVYLCASSLRQGDLPQHFGDGTRLSIL.

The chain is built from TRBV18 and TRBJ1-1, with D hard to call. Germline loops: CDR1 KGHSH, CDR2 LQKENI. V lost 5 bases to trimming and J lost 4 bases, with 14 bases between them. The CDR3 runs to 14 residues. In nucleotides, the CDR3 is TGTGCCAGCTCATTTGGGGTCGGAAGCACTGAAGCTTTCTTT. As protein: CASSFGVGSTEAFF.

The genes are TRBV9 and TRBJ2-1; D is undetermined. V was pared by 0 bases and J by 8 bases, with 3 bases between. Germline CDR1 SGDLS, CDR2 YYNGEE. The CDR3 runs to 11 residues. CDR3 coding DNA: TGTGCCAGCAGCGTAGGTCATGAGCAGTTCTTC. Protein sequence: CASSVGHEQFF. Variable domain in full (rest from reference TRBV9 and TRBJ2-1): DSGVTQTPKHLITATGQRVTLRCSPRSGDLSVYWYQQSLDQGLQFLIQYYNGEERAKGNILERFSAQQFPDLHSELNLSSLELGDSALYFCASSVGHEQFFGPGTRLTVL.

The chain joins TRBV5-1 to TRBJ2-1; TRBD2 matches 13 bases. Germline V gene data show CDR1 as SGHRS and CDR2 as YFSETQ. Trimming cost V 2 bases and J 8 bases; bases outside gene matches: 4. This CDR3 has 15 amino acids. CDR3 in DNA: TGCGCCAGCAGCTTCGGACTAGCGGGAGTGGATGAGCAGTTCTTC. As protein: CASSFGLAGVDEQFF.

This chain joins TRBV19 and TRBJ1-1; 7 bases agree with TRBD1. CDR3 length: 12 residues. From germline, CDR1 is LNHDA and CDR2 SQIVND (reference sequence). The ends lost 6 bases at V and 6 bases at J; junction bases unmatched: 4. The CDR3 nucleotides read TGTGCCAGTAGACACGACAGGGCTGAAGCTTTCTTT. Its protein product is CASRHDRAEAFF.

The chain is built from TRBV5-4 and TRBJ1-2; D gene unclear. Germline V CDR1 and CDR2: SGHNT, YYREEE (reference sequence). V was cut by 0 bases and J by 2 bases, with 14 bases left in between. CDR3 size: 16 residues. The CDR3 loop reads CASSLAALGFNYGYTF. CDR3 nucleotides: TGTGCCAGCAGCTTGGCGGCTCTAGGGTTCAACTATGGCTACACCTTC.

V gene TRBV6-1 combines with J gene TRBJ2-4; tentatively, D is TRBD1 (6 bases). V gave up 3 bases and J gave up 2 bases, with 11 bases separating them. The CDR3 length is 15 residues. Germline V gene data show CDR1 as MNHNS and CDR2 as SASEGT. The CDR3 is CASSDPGEPKNIQYF. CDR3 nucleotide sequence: TGTGCCAGCAGTGACCCAGGGGAACCCAAAAACATTCAGTACTTC.

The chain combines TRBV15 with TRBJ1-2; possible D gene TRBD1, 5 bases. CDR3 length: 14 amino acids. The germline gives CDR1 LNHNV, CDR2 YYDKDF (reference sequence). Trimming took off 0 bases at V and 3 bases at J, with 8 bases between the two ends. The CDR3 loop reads CATSRDFRDYGYTF. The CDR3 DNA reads TGTGCCACCAGCAGAGATTTCAGGGACTATGGCTACACCTTC.

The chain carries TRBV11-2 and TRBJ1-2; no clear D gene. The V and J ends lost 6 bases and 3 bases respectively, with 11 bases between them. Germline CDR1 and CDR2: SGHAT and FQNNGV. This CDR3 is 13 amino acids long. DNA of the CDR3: TGTGCCAGCAGTAAAGATCGGGACTATGGCTACACCTTC. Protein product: CASSKDRDYGYTF.

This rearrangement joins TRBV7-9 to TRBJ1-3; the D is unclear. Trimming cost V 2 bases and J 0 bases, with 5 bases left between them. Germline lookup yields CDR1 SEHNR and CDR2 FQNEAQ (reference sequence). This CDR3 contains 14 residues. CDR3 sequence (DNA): TGTGCCAGCAGCTTATCGAGCTCTGGAAACACCATATATTTT. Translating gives CASSLSSSGNTIYF.

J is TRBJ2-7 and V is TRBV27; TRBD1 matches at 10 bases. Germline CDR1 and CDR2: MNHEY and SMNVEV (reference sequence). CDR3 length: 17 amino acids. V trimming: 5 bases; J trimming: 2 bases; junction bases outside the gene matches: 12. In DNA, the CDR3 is TGTGCCAGCAGTGCACCCTCCGGGACAGGGGATCCCTACGAGCAGTACTTC. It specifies CASSAPSGTGDPYEQYF.

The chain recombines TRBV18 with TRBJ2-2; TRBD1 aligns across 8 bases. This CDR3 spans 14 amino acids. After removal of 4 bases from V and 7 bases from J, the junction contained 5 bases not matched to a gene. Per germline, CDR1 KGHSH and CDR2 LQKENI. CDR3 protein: CASSRGQGGGELFF. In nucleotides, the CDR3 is TGTGCCAGCTCACGCGGACAGGGTGGCGGGGAGCTGTTTTTT.

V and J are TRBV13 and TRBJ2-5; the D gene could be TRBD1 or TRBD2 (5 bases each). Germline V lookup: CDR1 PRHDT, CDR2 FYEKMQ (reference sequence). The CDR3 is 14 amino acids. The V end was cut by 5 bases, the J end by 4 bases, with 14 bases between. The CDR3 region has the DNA TGTGCCAGCAGCCGGGACCTTTTAGGAGAGACCCAGTACTTC. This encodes CASSRDLLGETQYF.

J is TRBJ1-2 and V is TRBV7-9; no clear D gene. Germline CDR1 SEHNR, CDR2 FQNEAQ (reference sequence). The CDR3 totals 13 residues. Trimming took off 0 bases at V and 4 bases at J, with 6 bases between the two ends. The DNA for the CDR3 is TGTGCCAGCAGCTTAGCCCACAGCTATGGCTACACCTTC. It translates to CASSLAHSYGYTF.

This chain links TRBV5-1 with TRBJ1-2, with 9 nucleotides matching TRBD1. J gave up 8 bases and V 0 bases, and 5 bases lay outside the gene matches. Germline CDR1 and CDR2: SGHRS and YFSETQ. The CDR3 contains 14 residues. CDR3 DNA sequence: TGCGCCAGCAGCTTGGACAGGGGGCAGGGAGGCTACACCTTC. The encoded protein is CASSLDRGQGGYTF. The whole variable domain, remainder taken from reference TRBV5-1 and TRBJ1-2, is KAGVTQTPRYLIKTRGQQVTLSCSPISGHRSVSWYQQTPGQGLQFLFEYFSETQRNKGNFPGRFSGRQFSNSRSEMNVSTLELGDSALYLCASSLDRGQGGYTFGSGTRLTVV.

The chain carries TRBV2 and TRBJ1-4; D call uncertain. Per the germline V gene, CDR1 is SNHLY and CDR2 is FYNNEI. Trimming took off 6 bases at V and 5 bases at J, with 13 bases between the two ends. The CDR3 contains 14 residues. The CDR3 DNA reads TGTGCCAGCAGCCTGCGAGTCCCCAATGAAAAACTGTTTTTT. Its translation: CASSLRVPNEKLFF. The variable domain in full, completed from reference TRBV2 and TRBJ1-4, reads EPEVTQTPSHQVTQMGQEVILRCVPISNHLYFYWYRQILGQKVEFLVSFYNNEISEKSEIFDDQFSVERPDGSNFTLKIRSTKLEDSAMYFCASSLRVPNEKLFFGSGTQLSVL.

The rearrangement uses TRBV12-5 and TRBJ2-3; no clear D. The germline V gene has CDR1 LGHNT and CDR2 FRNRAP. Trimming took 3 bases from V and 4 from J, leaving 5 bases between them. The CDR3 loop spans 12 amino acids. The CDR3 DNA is TGTGCTAGTGGTTTTCGGGCAGATACGCAGTATTTT. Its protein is CASGFRADTQYF.